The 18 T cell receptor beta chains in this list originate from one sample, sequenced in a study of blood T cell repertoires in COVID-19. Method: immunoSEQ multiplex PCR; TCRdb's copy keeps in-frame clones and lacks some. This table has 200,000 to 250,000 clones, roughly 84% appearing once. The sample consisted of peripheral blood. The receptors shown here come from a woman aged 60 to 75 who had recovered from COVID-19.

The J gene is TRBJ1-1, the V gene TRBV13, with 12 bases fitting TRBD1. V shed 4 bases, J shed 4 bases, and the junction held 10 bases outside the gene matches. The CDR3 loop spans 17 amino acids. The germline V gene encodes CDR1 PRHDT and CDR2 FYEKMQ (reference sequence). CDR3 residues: CASSSEGDRGLSTEAFF. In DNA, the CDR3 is TGTGCCAGCAGCTCAGAGGGGGACAGGGGGCTGAGCACTGAAGCTTTCTTT.

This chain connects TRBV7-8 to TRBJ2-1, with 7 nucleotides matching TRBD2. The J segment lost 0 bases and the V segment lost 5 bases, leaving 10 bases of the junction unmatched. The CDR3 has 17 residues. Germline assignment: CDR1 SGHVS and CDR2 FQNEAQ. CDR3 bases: TGTGCCAGCAGCATGCTCCCGCGGGGGACCTCCTACAATGAGCAGTTCTTC. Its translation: CASSMLPRGTSYNEQFF.

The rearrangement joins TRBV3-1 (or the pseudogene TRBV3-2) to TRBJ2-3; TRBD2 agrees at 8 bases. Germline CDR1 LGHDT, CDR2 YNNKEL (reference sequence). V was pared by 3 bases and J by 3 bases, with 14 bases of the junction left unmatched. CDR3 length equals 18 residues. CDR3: CASSQRSSGHGYTDTQYF. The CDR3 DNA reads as TGTGCCAGCAGCCAGAGGTCTAGCGGGCACGGATATACAGATACGCAGTATTTT.

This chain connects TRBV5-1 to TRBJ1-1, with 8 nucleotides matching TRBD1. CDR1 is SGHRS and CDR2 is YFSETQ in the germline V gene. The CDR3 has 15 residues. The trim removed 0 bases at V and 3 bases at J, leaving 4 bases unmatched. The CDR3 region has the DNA TGCGCCAGCAGCTTGGTCCCAGGGGGCTACACTGAAGCTTTCTTT. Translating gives CASSLVPGGYTEAFF.

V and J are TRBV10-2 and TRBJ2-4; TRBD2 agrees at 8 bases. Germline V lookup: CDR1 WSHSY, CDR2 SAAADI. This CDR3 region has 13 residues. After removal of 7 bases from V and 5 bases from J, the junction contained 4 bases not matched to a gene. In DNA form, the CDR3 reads TGCGCCAGCACCCCGGGGGGGCAAAACATTCAGTACTTC. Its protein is CASTPGGQNIQYF.

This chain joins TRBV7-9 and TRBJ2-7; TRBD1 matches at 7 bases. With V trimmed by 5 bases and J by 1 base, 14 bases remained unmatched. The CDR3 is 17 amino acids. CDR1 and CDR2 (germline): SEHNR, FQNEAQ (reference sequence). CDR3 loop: CASSPSSGQVKSYEQYF. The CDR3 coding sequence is TGTGCCAGCAGCCCCTCCTCAGGACAGGTCAAGTCCTACGAGCAGTACTTC.

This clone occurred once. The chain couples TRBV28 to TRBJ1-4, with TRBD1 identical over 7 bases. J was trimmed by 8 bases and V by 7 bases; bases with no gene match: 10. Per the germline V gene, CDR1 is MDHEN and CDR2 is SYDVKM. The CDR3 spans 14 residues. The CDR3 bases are TGTGCCAGCATCGACTACAGGGGTCGCGAAAAACTGTTTTTT. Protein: CASIDYRGREKLFF.

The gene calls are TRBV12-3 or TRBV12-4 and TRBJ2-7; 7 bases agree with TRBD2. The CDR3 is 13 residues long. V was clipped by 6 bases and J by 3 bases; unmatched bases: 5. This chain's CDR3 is CASRWGGDYEQYF. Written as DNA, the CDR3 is TGTGCCAGCAGATGGGGGGGAGACTACGAGCAGTACTTC.

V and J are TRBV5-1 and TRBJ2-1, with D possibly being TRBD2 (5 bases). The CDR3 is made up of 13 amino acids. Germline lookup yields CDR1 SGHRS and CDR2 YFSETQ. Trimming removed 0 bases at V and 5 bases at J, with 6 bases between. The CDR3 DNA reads TGCGCCAGCAGCTTGGCCGGGAACAATGAGCAGTTCTTC. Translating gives CASSLAGNNEQFF. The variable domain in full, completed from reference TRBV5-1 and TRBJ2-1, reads KAGVTQTPRYLIKTRGQQVTLSCSPISGHRSVSWYQQTPGQGLQFLFEYFSETQRNKGNFPGRFSGRQFSNSRSEMNVSTLELGDSALYLCASSLAGNNEQFFGPGTRLTVL.

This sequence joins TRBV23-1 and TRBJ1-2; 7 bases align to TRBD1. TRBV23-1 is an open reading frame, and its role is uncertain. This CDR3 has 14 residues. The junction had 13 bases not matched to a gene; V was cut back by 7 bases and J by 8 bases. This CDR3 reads CASTLDRVLYGYTF. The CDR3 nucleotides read TGCGCCAGCACCCTCGACAGGGTACTTTACGGCTACACCTTC.

The CDR3 sequence is CASSASNTGGLFSGANVLTF. The CDR3 DNA is TGCGCCAGCAGCGCGAGTAACACAGGGGGTCTGTTTTCTGGGGCCAACGTCCTGACTTTC. The J gene is TRBJ2-6, the V gene TRBV5-1; 8 bases align to TRBD1. Per the germline V gene, CDR1 is SGHRS and CDR2 is YFSETQ. This CDR3 has 20 residues. Germline trimming cut 4 bases from V and 1 base from J; bases unmatched to any gene: 16.

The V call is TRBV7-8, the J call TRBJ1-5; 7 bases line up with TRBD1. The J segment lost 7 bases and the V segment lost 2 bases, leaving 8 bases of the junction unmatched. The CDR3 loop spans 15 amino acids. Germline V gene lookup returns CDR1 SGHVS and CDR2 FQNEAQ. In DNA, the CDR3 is TGTGCCAGCAGCTTAAGACAGGGTGGGAACCAGCCCCAGCATTTT. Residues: CASSLRQGGNQPQHF.

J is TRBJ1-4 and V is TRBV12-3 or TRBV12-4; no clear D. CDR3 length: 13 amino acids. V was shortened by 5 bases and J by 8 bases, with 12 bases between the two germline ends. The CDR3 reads CASSAMTGEKLFF. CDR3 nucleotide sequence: TGTGCCAGCAGTGCGATGACGGGAGAAAAACTGTTTTTT.

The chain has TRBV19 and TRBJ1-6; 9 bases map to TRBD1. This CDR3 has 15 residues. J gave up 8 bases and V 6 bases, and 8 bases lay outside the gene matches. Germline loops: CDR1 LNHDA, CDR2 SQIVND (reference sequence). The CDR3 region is CASRAGTGLDSPLHF. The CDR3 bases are TGTGCCAGTAGAGCCGGGACAGGGTTGGATTCACCCCTCCACTTT.

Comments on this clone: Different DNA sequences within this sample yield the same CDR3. This CDR3 reads CASSDQGNTEAFF. The CDR3 nucleotides are TGTGCCAGCAGCGATCAGGGGAACACTGAAGCTTTCTTT. The chain couples TRBV2 to TRBJ1-1; D might be TRBD1 (5 bases). The CDR3 has 13 residues. Germline lookup yields CDR1 SNHLY and CDR2 FYNNEI. Trimming left V 6 bases short and J 1 base short, with 9 bases between.

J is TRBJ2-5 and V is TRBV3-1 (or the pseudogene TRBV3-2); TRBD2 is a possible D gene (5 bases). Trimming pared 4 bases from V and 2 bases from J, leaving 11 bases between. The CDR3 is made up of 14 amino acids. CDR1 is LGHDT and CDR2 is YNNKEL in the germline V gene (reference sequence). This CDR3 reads CASSPGEIQETQYF. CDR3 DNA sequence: TGTGCCAGCAGCCCCGGGGAAATACAAGAGACCCAGTACTTC.

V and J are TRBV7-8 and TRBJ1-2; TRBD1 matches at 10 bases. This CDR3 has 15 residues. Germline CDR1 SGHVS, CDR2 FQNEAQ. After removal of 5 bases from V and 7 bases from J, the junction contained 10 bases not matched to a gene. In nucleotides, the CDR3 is TGTGCCAGCAGCCGAGACAGGGGGCTAACTTCTGGCTACACCTTC. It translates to CASSRDRGLTSGYTF.

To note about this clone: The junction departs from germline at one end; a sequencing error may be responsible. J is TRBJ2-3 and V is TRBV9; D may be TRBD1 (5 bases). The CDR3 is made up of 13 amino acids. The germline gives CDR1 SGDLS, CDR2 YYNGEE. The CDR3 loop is CASSATDTDTRYF. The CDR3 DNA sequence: TGTGCCAGCAGCGCGACAGACACAGATACGCGGTATTTT.